Shown below are 25 T cell receptor beta chains from a single sample sequenced in a study of blood T cell repertoires in COVID-19. Here immunoSEQ multiplex PCR was the method, and the copy in TCRdb shows in-frame clones only, minus some. The sample shows under 150,000 clones, 85% of them seen only once. Sequenced sample: peripheral blood. The receptors were gathered from a woman in her thirties or forties with active or convalescent COVID-19.

The chain couples TRBV3-1 (or the pseudogene TRBV3-2) to TRBJ2-2; maybe TRBD2 (5 bases). With 4 bases removed from V and 6 bases from J, the gap between germline ends came to 12 bases. CDR1 is LGHDT, CDR2 YNNKEL, per germline (reference sequence). The CDR3 sequence is 14 residues long. In DNA, the CDR3 is TGTGCCAGCAGCCCCTCCGGGGTGGCCGGGGAGCTGTTTTTT. Protein sequence: CASSPSGVAGELFF.

The V and J genes are TRBV5-1 and TRBJ2-2; 7 bases are shared with TRBD1. Losses at the gene ends were 3 bases for V and 2 bases for J; bases not matched to a gene: 4. This CDR3 is built from 15 residues. Per the germline V gene, CDR1 is SGHRS and CDR2 is YFSETQ. CDR3 amino acids: CASSYRGLNTGELFF. DNA for the CDR3: TGCGCCAGCAGCTACAGGGGATTAAACACCGGGGAGCTGTTTTTT. The entire variable domain, with the rest obtained from reference TRBV5-1 and TRBJ2-2, is as follows: KAGVTQTPRYLIKTRGQQVTLSCSPISGHRSVSWYQQTPGQGLQFLFEYFSETQRNKGNFPGRFSGRQFSNSRSEMNVSTLELGDSALYLCASSYRGLNTGELFFGEGSRLTVL.

The V and J genes are TRBV11-2 and TRBJ2-7, with D possibly matching TRBD2 (5 bases). Germline lookup yields CDR1 SGHAT and CDR2 FQNNGV. Trimming took off 7 bases at V and 0 bases at J, with 10 bases between the two ends. The CDR3 has 13 residues. As DNA, the CDR3 is TGTGCCAGCACCCTAGCAGACTCCTACGAGCAGTACTTC. It is translated as CASTLADSYEQYF.

J is TRBJ2-7 and V is TRBV11-2; 7 bases are shared with TRBD2. Per germline, CDR1 SGHAT and CDR2 FQNNGV. Trimming cost V 5 bases and J 2 bases; bases outside gene matches: 6. This CDR3 comprises 14 residues. The CDR3 spells CASSPVGGTYEQYF. DNA of the CDR3: TGTGCCAGCAGCCCAGTGGGGGGGACCTACGAGCAGTACTTC.

This clone turned up a few times. The chain recombines TRBV27 with TRBJ1-1, with 10 positions matching TRBD1. The trim removed 8 bases at V and 10 bases at J, leaving 4 bases unmatched. Germline values: CDR1 MNHEY, CDR2 SMNVEV (reference sequence). The CDR3 length is 11 residues. DNA for the CDR3: TGTGCCAGCGAAGGACAGGGGGGAGCTTTCTTT. It encodes CASEGQGGAFF.

The J gene is TRBJ2-3, the V gene TRBV12-3 or TRBV12-4; tentatively, D is TRBD1 (5 bases). The ends were cut back, 1 base at V and 4 bases at J, with 6 bases in the middle. The CDR3 is made up of 13 amino acids. The CDR3 DNA sequence: TGTGCCAGCAGTTTAGGGGGCGCAGATACGCAGTATTTT. Translation: CASSLGGADTQYF.

This clone was detected many times. V is TRBV6-5 and J is TRBJ1-2, with D perhaps TRBD1 (6 bases). The CDR3 is 14 residues long. Deletions cut 0 bases from V and 8 bases from J, with 13 bases between. The germline CDR1 and CDR2 sequences are MNHEY and SVGAGI. The CDR3 bases are TGTGCCAGCAGTTACTCCCAGGGGACGCGGGGCTACACCTTC. Its translation: CASSYSQGTRGYTF.

The chain carries TRBV6-6 and TRBJ1-2; D is unresolved. V was trimmed by 7 bases and J by 8 bases, leaving 11 bases between them. There are 11 residues in the CDR3. Per germline, CDR1 MNHNY and CDR2 SVGAGI (reference sequence). The CDR3 DNA reads as TGTGCCAGCACCCGCTCCCGGGGCTACACCTTC. Its translation is CASTRSRGYTF.

The V call is TRBV2, the J call TRBJ2-7; 8 bases align to TRBD1. Germline trimming cut 4 bases from V and 2 bases from J; bases unmatched to any gene: 1. The CDR3 sequence is 13 residues long. Germline V lookup: CDR1 SNHLY, CDR2 FYNNEI. CDR3 loop: CASSVQGAYEQYF. CDR3 nucleotide sequence: TGTGCCAGCAGTGTACAGGGGGCCTACGAGCAGTACTTC.

The V call is TRBV19, the J call TRBJ2-1; 8 nucleotides line up with TRBD2. The V gene's germline CDR1 is LNHDA and CDR2 SQIVND (reference sequence). J lost 8 bases, V lost 4 bases, and 10 bases had no gene match. The CDR3 is made up of 15 amino acids. The CDR3: CASSKSREGVDEQFF. In DNA, the CDR3 is TGTGCCAGTAGTAAAAGTCGGGAGGGGGTCGATGAGCAGTTCTTC.

The rearrangement joins TRBV28 to TRBJ2-7; 8 positions agree with TRBD1. Germline V CDR1 and CDR2: MDHEN, SYDVKM. The V gene end was trimmed by 7 bases and the J gene end by 5 bases; junction bases not matched to a gene: 7. The CDR3 loop spans 13 amino acids. CDR3 DNA: TGTGCCAGCACCCGGACAGGGAACGACGAGCAGTACTTC. Translating it yields CASTRTGNDEQYF.

This chain connects TRBV7-8 to TRBJ1-2, with 10 bases matching TRBD1. The junction had 12 bases not matched to a gene; V was cut back by 8 bases and J by 6 bases. The CDR3 totals 15 residues. The germline V gene has CDR1 SGHVS and CDR2 FQNEAQ. This CDR3 is CASLGTGVGVDGYTF. DNA for the CDR3: TGTGCCAGCTTAGGGACAGGGGTGGGGGTAGATGGCTACACCTTC.

The gene calls are TRBV28 and TRBJ1-3; a possible D gene is TRBD1 (6 bases). Germline V gene data show CDR1 as MDHEN and CDR2 as SYDVKM. The V end lost 2 bases, the J end lost 0 bases, and 8 bases lay between the germline ends. The length of the CDR3 is 15 residues. CDR3 DNA: TGTGCCAGCAGTTTAATAGGGGGCTCTGGAAACACCATATATTTT. Protein: CASSLIGGSGNTIYF.

The chain recombines TRBV27 with TRBJ2-1, with 8 bases lining up with TRBD2. The germline V gene has CDR1 MNHEY and CDR2 SMNVEV (reference sequence). The CDR3 contains 15 residues. Losses at the gene ends were 3 bases for V and 5 bases for J; bases not matched to a gene: 6. The CDR3 loop reads CASSFLRGEDNEQFF. The CDR3, as DNA: TGTGCCAGCAGTTTTTTGCGGGGGGAGGACAATGAGCAGTTCTTC.

The rearrangement links TRBV2 to TRBJ2-7; D possibly corresponds to TRBD1 (6 bases). The germline V and J ends were trimmed by 6 bases and 5 bases, with 20 bases remaining between them. Germline CDR1 and CDR2: SNHLY and FYNNEI. This CDR3 is built from 15 residues. The CDR3 sequence: CASRDSRQFLNEQYF. Written as DNA, the CDR3 is TGTGCCAGCAGGGACAGCAGGCAGTTCCTTAACGAGCAGTACTTC.

This rearrangement joins TRBV28 to TRBJ1-4; tentatively, D is TRBD1 (5 bases). The CDR3 covers 15 residues. Per the germline V gene, CDR1 is MDHEN and CDR2 is SYDVKM. Trimming took 5 bases from V and 5 from J, leaving 15 bases between them. CDR3 sequence reads: CASSLGGRINEKLFF. DNA for the CDR3: TGTGCCAGCAGTCTCGGGGGACGGATCAATGAAAAACTGTTTTTT.

This clone was seen only once. The V and J genes are TRBV6-6 and TRBJ2-2, with D perhaps TRBD2 (6 bases). V was trimmed by 2 bases and J by 0 bases, leaving 10 bases between them. Germline CDR1 and CDR2: MNHNY and SVGAGI (reference sequence). There are 16 residues in the CDR3. DNA for the CDR3: TGTGCCAGCAGTTACCCCGGGGGAGCGAACACCGGGGAGCTGTTTTTT. Protein: CASSYPGGANTGELFF.

A few counts support this clone. The chain has TRBV24-1 and TRBJ2-3; D unclear. V shed 5 bases and J shed 4 bases, with 12 bases lying between them. Germline V gives CDR1 KGHDR, CDR2 SFDVKD. This CDR3 contains 14 residues. In DNA form, the CDR3 reads TGTGCCACCAGTGGTAGCCGTGGCCCAGATACGCAGTATTTT. Protein product: CATSGSRGPDTQYF.

V is TRBV6-4 and J is TRBJ1-6; D is unresolved. Trimming stripped 4 bases from V and 10 bases from J, with 14 bases between. The CDR3 runs 14 residues. Germline CDR1 is MRHNA and CDR2 is SNTAGT. The CDR3 is CASSAGFGGSPLHF. The CDR3, as DNA: TGTGCCAGCAGTGCAGGATTCGGTGGGTCACCCCTCCACTTT.

The chain has TRBV7-8 and TRBJ1-5; TRBD1 matches at 11 bases. CDR1 SGHVS and CDR2 FQNEAQ come from the germline V gene. This CDR3 region has 16 residues. After removal of 1 base from V and 8 bases from J, the junction contained 7 bases not matched to a gene. The CDR3 DNA reads as TGTGCCAGCAGCTTAGGTGGGACAGGGGGTTTGGAGCCCCAGCATTTT. Translated, it gives CASSLGGTGGLEPQHF.

The V and J genes are TRBV6-1 and TRBJ1-1; the match to TRBD1 covers 7 bases. Per the germline V gene, CDR1 is MNHNS and CDR2 is SASEGT. Losses at the gene ends were 0 bases for V and 0 bases for J; bases not matched to a gene: 13. This CDR3 has 19 amino acids. CDR3: CASSEAVPIDRALNTEAFF. In nucleotides, the CDR3 is TGTGCCAGCAGTGAAGCGGTACCCATCGACAGGGCCCTGAACACTGAAGCTTTCTTT.

The chain joins TRBV30 to TRBJ1-2; 9 nucleotides match TRBD1. CDR1 is GTSNPN, CDR2 SVGIG, per germline (reference sequence). The CDR3 totals 13 residues. The V and J ends lost 8 bases and 3 bases, in that order; junction bases with no gene match: 7. CDR3 nucleotides: TGTGCCCGCCGTCGGACAGGGGACTATGGCTACACCTTC. It specifies CARRRTGDYGYTF.

This chain connects TRBV7-6 to TRBJ1-1; the D gene is possibly TRBD1 (6 bases). The CDR3 extends over 15 amino acids. V was clipped by 0 bases and J by 5 bases, with 13 bases between them. Germline V gene lookup returns CDR1 SGHVS and CDR2 FNYEAQ. In DNA form, the CDR3 reads TGTGCCAGCAGCTTAGCGGGAGGGGGGAGGACTGAAGCTTTCTTT. It specifies CASSLAGGGRTEAFF.

This clone showed up just a few times. The chain is built from TRBV19 and TRBJ1-6; D call uncertain. Germline lookup yields CDR1 LNHDA and CDR2 SQIVND (reference sequence). The CDR3 extends over 14 amino acids. Deletions cut 5 bases from V and 9 bases from J, with 14 bases between. The DNA of the CDR3 is TGTGCCAGTAGTTTTAAGCCTTCGAGTTCACCCCTCCACTTT. Translating it yields CASSFKPSSSPLHF.

This clone was counted between two and nine times. V and J are TRBV6-6 and TRBJ1-1, with TRBD1 identical over 10 bases. This CDR3 is 16 amino acids long. V gave up 5 bases and J gave up 1 base; unmatched junction bases: 7. CDR1 MNHNY and CDR2 SVGAGI come from the germline V gene (reference sequence). As DNA, the CDR3 is TGTGCCAGCAGTCCGAGACAGGGGGCCTGGAACACTGAAGCTTTCTTT. Its translation: CASSPRQGAWNTEAFF.